Listed below are T cell receptor beta chains from one sample, sequenced in a study of sequential checkpoint blockade in melanoma. Libraries were prepared by immunoSEQ multiplex PCR; TCRdb keeps only in-frame clonotypes and omits some of them. The sample consists of approximately 13,000 clones, roughly a quarter of them appearing once. The sequences come from tumor tissue (inferred from file names), collected from a patient given nivolumab and ipilimumab in sequence. These receptors came from a human donor with melanoma. Both conserved end residues are part of each CDR3. D genes are given only for firm matches. Size values are once, few and many counts, or a class for expanded clones, and some rows have none.

d_call,v_call,j_call,clone_size,cdr3_nt,cdr3_aa
-,TRBV25-1,TRBJ2-3,-,TGTGCCAGCAGTGAATGGGAGGGGGACCGCACAGATACGCAGTATTTT,CASSEWEGDRTDTQYF
TRBD1,TRBV6-8,TRBJ2-7,few,TGTGCCAGCAGTGGACAGGATTACGAGCAGTACTTC,CASSGQDYEQYF
TRBD2,TRBV9,TRBJ2-1,few,TGTGCCAGCAGCGCAGCTAGCGGGGCCTACAATGAGCAGTTCTTC,CASSAASGAYNEQFF
-,TRBV11-3,TRBJ2-1,many,TGTGCCAGCGGGTGGGGTGGTAACGCCTACAATGAGCAGTTCTTC,CASGWGGNAYNEQFF
-,TRBV28,TRBJ1-2,few,TGTGCCAGCAGTTTATCCCGGGGTGTAGGTGGCTACACCTTC,CASSLSRGVGGYTF
-,TRBV23-1,TRBJ1-1,few,TGCGCCAGCAGCCAAGGCCCCGGCCCTGAAGCTTTCTTT,CASSQGPGPEAFF
-,TRBV11-3,TRBJ1-5,-,TGTGCCAGCAGCACTATACCTAATAGCAATCAGCCCCAGCATTTT,CASSTIPNSNQPQHF
-,TRBV6-8,TRBJ1-1,few,TGTGCCAGCAGTTACAGGACGGGGGGCACTGAAGCTTTCTTT,CASSYRTGGTEAFF
TRBD1,TRBV18,TRBJ1-2,-,TGTGCCAGCTCACCGATCGGACAGGTGAATGGCTACACCTTC,CASSPIGQVNGYTF
-,TRBV14,TRBJ1-5,-,TGTGCCAGCAGCTTAGAATCAATTAATCAGCCCCAGCATTTT,CASSLESINQPQHF
TRBD2,TRBV4-1,TRBJ2-7,few,TGCGCCAGCAGCCTAACCCTGGGAAGCGGGAGTTCTTCCTACGAGCAGTACTTC,CASSLTLGSGSSSYEQYF
-,TRBV12-2,TRBJ2-2,few,TGTGCAAGTCGCTTAGAATGGACAGGGGGCACCGGGGAGCTGTTTTTT,CASRLEWTGGTGELFF
TRBD2,TRBV6-7,TRBJ2-7,many,TGTGCCAGCAGCCGACTAGCGGGTCCCTACGAGCAGTACTTC,CASSRLAGPYEQYF
-,TRBV11-3,TRBJ1-1,many,TGTGCCAGCAGCTTGTCTGCTAGTTACATGAACACTGAAGCTTTCTTT,CASSLSASYMNTEAFF
TRBD2,TRBV11-3,TRBJ2-5,-,TGTGCCAGCAGCTGGCCCCGAGCGGGAGGGCCAAATGAGACCCAGTACTTC,CASSWPRAGGPNETQYF
-,TRBV19,TRBJ1-4,-,TGTGCCAGTCGCCAGTTAAATGAAAAACTGTTTTTT,CASRQLNEKLFF
-,TRBV15,TRBJ2-3,-,TGTGCCACCAGCAGAGATATAAGGGAAATCCTCACAGATACGCAGTATTTT,CATSRDIREILTDTQYF
-,TRBV9,TRBJ1-5,many,TGTGCCAGCAGCTACGGAGGGACCGCTCTGGGGCCCCAGCATTTT,CASSYGGTALGPQHF